These 30 T cell receptor beta chains originate from one sample sequenced in a study of T cell changes during pregnancy in multiple sclerosis. Sequenced by immunoSEQ multiplex PCR; TCRdb stores in-frame clones only, minus some. The sample lists tens of thousands of clones; just over 90% were seen once. The sequenced sample was peripheral blood, obtained in the second trimester of pregnancy. The source of these receptors is a female donor in good health, enrolled as a control in a pregnancy study.

This sequence joins TRBV6-6 and TRBJ1-1; 9 bases agree with TRBD1. Germline V gene sequence: CDR1 MNHNY, CDR2 SVGAGI (reference sequence). This CDR3 has 15 amino acids. The ends lost 4 bases at V and 1 base at J; junction bases unmatched: 4. The CDR3 sequence: CASSSRQGGNTEAFF. The DNA of the CDR3 is TGTGCCAGCAGTTCTAGACAGGGGGGGAACACTGAAGCTTTCTTT.

V is TRBV19 and J is TRBJ1-5, with TRBD1 matching over 8 bases. CDR1 is LNHDA and CDR2 is SQIVND in the germline V gene (reference sequence). The CDR3 has 15 amino acids. Losses at the gene ends were 7 bases for V and 2 bases for J; bases not matched to a gene: 7. The CDR3 sequence: CASNAQGAGNQPQHF. The CDR3 DNA reads TGTGCCAGTAACGCCCAGGGGGCGGGCAATCAGCCCCAGCATTTT.

The DNA for the CDR3 is TGCGCCAGCAGCCATACTGGCGGGGGCTCCCAGGAGACCCAGTACTTC. It specifies CASSHTGGGSQETQYF. The chain joins TRBV4-1 to TRBJ2-5, with D possibly TRBD2 on 7 matching bases. Germline assignment: CDR1 MGHRA and CDR2 YSYEKL. V gave up 3 bases and J gave up 5 bases, with 19 bases separating them. This CDR3 has 16 amino acids.

The chain uses TRBV20-1 and TRBJ2-5; possible D gene TRBD2, 5 bases. This CDR3 comprises 11 residues. Germline CDR1 DFQATT, CDR2 SNEGSKA (reference sequence). V lost 6 bases and J 4 bases, leaving 9 bases between the germline ends. The CDR3 DNA is TGCAGTGCCCCCCGGGGAGAGACCCAGTACTTC. Its translation is CSAPRGETQYF.

The chain is built from TRBV5-4 and TRBJ2-2; 8 bases are shared with TRBD2. The CDR3 has 17 residues. After removal of 4 bases from V and 2 bases from J, the junction contained 10 bases not matched to a gene. Germline CDR1 and CDR2: SGHNT and YYREEE (reference sequence). CDR3 in DNA: TGTGCCAGCAGCCCGCCGGGACTAGGAACAAACACCGGGGAGCTGTTTTTT. Amino acid sequence: CASSPPGLGTNTGELFF. The full variable domain, completed using reference TRBV5-4 and TRBJ2-2, is ETGVTQSPTHLIKTRGQQVTLRCSSQSGHNTVSWYQQALGQGPQFIFQYYREEENGRGNFPPRFSGLQFPNYSSELNVNALELDDSALYLCASSPPGLGTNTGELFFGEGSRLTVL.

J is TRBJ1-2 and V is TRBV19, with 8 bases fitting TRBD1. The germline CDR1 and CDR2 sequences are LNHDA and SQIVND (reference sequence). The CDR3 covers 13 residues. Losses at the gene ends were 5 bases for V and 7 bases for J; bases not matched to a gene: 6. The CDR3 is CASSSSDRAGYTF. The CDR3 nucleotides are TGTGCCAGTAGTTCATCGGACAGGGCTGGCTACACCTTC.

V gene TRBV6-5 combines with J gene TRBJ1-3; TRBD1 matches at 7 bases. Germline V gene lookup returns CDR1 MNHEY and CDR2 SVGAGI. The CDR3 is 15 amino acids. V shed 5 bases, J shed 7 bases, and the junction held 11 bases outside the gene matches. CDR3 nucleotides: TGTGCCAGCAGTCGTCGACAGGGTGGAGGCAACACCATATATTTT. Protein: CASSRRQGGGNTIYF.

CDR3 sequence: CASSLEPGARNSPLHF. The CDR3 nucleotides are TGTGCCAGCAGCTTAGAACCTGGGGCGAGGAATTCACCCCTCCACTTT. V gene TRBV7-9 combines with J gene TRBJ1-6, with a possible D match to TRBD1 (5 bases). This CDR3 comprises 16 residues. Trimming took off 1 base at V and 7 bases at J, with 14 bases between the two ends. The germline CDR1 and CDR2 sequences are SEHNR and FQNEAQ (reference sequence).

This clone was picked up one time. The rearrangement joins TRBV6-1 to TRBJ1-1; 10 nucleotides match TRBD1. The junction had 3 bases not matched to a gene; V was cut back by 6 bases and J by 5 bases. Germline V gene data show CDR1 as MNHNS and CDR2 as SASEGT. The CDR3 has 13 amino acids. The CDR3 DNA is TGTGCCAGCAGGGGGGACAGGGGAACTGAAGCTTTCTTT. The encoded protein is CASRGDRGTEAFF.

The chain has TRBV9 and TRBJ1-2; TRBD1 aligns across 7 bases. CDR1 is SGDLS, CDR2 YYNGEE, per germline. CDR3 length: 15 residues. J lost 3 bases, V lost 4 bases, and 9 bases had no gene match. The CDR3: CASSKVDRVDYGYTF. CDR3 in DNA: TGTGCCAGCAGCAAAGTAGACAGGGTAGACTATGGCTACACCTTC.

This clone was detected a few times. The chain has TRBV27 and TRBJ1-2; 7 bases map to TRBD1. This CDR3 has 14 amino acids. Germline V gives CDR1 MNHEY, CDR2 SMNVEV (reference sequence). Germline trimming cut 8 bases from V and 8 bases from J; bases unmatched to any gene: 14. The CDR3 sequence: CASSDQQGSDGYTF. The CDR3 region has the DNA TGTGCCAGCTCCGACCAACAGGGGAGCGACGGCTACACCTTC.

The V gene is TRBV15, the J gene TRBJ2-3; weak D call: TRBD2 (6 bases). Between the trimmed V and J ends, which lost 0 bases and 3 bases, there was a span of 10 bases. The CDR3 sequence is 15 residues long. Per germline, CDR1 LNHNV and CDR2 YYDKDF (reference sequence). CDR3 DNA: TGTGCCACCAGCAGAGAGCCGGGGGAGACAGATACGCAGTATTTT. Its protein is CATSREPGETDTQYF.

V usage is TRBV15 and J usage is TRBJ1-1, with unresolved D. The CDR3 consists of 15 residues. Deletions cut 5 bases from V and 1 base from J, with 14 bases between. CDR1 LNHNV and CDR2 YYDKDF come from the germline V gene (reference sequence). The CDR3 nucleotides are TGTGCCACCAGCCTAGAGATTGAAACGAACACTGAAGCTTTCTTT. It codes for CATSLEIETNTEAFF. Supplemented by reference TRBV15 and TRBJ1-1, the full variable domain reads DAMVIQNPRYQVTQFGKPVTLSCSQTLNHNVMYWYQQKSSQAPKLLFHYYDKDFNNEADTPDNFQSRRPNTSFCFLDIRSPGLGDTAMYLCATSLEIETNTEAFFGQGTRLTVV.

This clone was seen a single time. Written as DNA, the CDR3 is TGTGCCAGCAGCGATGGACAGAAATCCGCCTCCTACGAGCAGTACTTC. This sequence encodes CASSDGQKSASYEQYF. The chain uses TRBV5-4 and TRBJ2-7; maybe TRBD1 (6 bases). Germline V gene sequence: CDR1 SGHNT, CDR2 YYREEE (reference sequence). This CDR3 comprises 16 residues. V was shortened by 4 bases and J by 0 bases, with 17 bases between the two germline ends.

The rearrangement links TRBV2 to TRBJ2-5; D might be TRBD1 (6 bases). The V and J ends lost 6 bases and 2 bases respectively, with 13 bases between them. CDR3 length equals 14 residues. CDR1 is SNHLY, CDR2 FYNNEI, per germline. CDR3 loop: CASRPGTHQETQYF. For the CDR3, the DNA is TGTGCCAGCAGACCCGGGACACATCAAGAGACCCAGTACTTC.

The V gene is TRBV5-1, the J gene TRBJ2-5; 9 bases are a match to TRBD2. The V gene's germline CDR1 is SGHRS and CDR2 YFSETQ. V gave up 2 bases and J gave up 5 bases; unmatched junction bases: 13. The CDR3 extends over 17 amino acids. The CDR3 is CASSFLGRSGGSETQYF. Written as DNA, the CDR3 is TGCGCCAGCAGCTTTTTGGGACGGAGCGGGGGGTCGGAGACCCAGTACTTC.

V usage is TRBV19 and J usage is TRBJ2-7; TRBD1 matches at 10 bases. Germline V lookup: CDR1 LNHDA, CDR2 SQIVND (reference sequence). The CDR3 extends over 14 amino acids. V lost 4 bases and J lost 5; bases outside the gene matches: 5. CDR3 sequence: CASSKGTGANEQYF. CDR3 DNA sequence: TGTGCCAGTAGTAAAGGGACAGGGGCGAACGAGCAGTACTTC.

The chain links TRBV7-9 to TRBJ1-1; tentatively, D is TRBD1 (6 bases). The V end was cut by 7 bases, the J end by 13 bases, with 19 bases between. This CDR3 region has 12 residues. Germline values: CDR1 SEHNR, CDR2 FQNEAQ (reference sequence). The CDR3 coding sequence is TGTGCCAGCACCATCTCGGGGGCGGGGGTTTTCTTT. Encoded protein: CASTISGAGVFF. Looking up the rest from reference TRBV7-9 and TRBJ1-1 gives the full variable domain: DTGVSQNPRHKITKRGQNVTFRCDPISEHNRLYWYRQTLGQGPEFLTYFQNEAQLEKSRLLSDRFSAERPKGSFSTLEIQRTEQGDSAMYLCASTISGAGVFFGQGTRLTVV.

This chain uses TRBV5-1 with TRBJ2-3, with a weak D call TRBD2 (6 bases). The ends were cut back, 0 bases at V and 0 bases at J, with 14 bases in the middle. Germline loops: CDR1 SGHRS, CDR2 YFSETQ. The CDR3 is 17 amino acids. The chain's CDR3 is CASSLAGGNPSTDTQYF. In DNA, the CDR3 is TGCGCCAGCAGCTTGGCCGGGGGTAACCCAAGCACAGATACGCAGTATTTT. Looking up the rest from reference TRBV5-1 and TRBJ2-3 gives the full variable domain: KAGVTQTPRYLIKTRGQQVTLSCSPISGHRSVSWYQQTPGQGLQFLFEYFSETQRNKGNFPGRFSGRQFSNSRSEMNVSTLELGDSALYLCASSLAGGNPSTDTQYFGPGTRLTVL.

The chain employs TRBV18 and TRBJ1-1; a possible D gene is TRBD1 (5 bases). Between the trimmed V and J ends, which lost 2 bases and 2 bases, there was a span of 18 bases. The germline CDR1 and CDR2 sequences are KGHSH and LQKENI. CDR3 length: 17 amino acids. The CDR3 protein is CASSPGVAGTGNTEAFF. The CDR3, as DNA: TGTGCCAGCTCACCAGGGGTGGCGGGGACGGGAAACACTGAAGCTTTCTTT.

This chain joins TRBV7-2 and TRBJ2-7; TRBD1 aligns across 10 bases. V was clipped by 4 bases and J by 6 bases; unmatched bases: 6. The CDR3 contains 14 residues. CDR1 and CDR2 from the germline V gene are SGHTA and FQGNSA. The CDR3 reads CASSSDRGFGEQYF. Here the CDR3 DNA reads TGTGCCAGCAGCTCGGACAGGGGGTTTGGCGAGCAGTACTTC.

V gene TRBV15 combines with J gene TRBJ2-7; 9 bases align to TRBD1. The V and J ends lost 1 base and 1 base, in that order; junction bases with no gene match: 5. From germline, CDR1 is LNHNV and CDR2 YYDKDF (reference sequence). This CDR3 is built from 16 residues. The CDR3 spells CATSRGIDRGSYEQYF. The CDR3 DNA is TGTGCCACCAGCAGAGGTATCGACAGGGGGTCCTACGAGCAGTACTTC.

The genes are TRBV7-9 and TRBJ1-5; weak D call: TRBD1 (5 bases). The V and J ends lost 5 bases and 2 bases respectively, with 16 bases between them. CDR1 and CDR2 from the germline V gene are SEHNR and FQNEAQ (reference sequence). The CDR3 runs to 16 residues. CDR3 protein: CASSEGRGFRNQPQHF. CDR3 coding DNA: TGTGCCAGCAGCGAGGGGCGGGGGTTTCGCAATCAGCCCCAGCATTTT.

This sequence joins TRBV7-2 and TRBJ1-1; D is possibly TRBD1 (6 bases). The length of the CDR3 is 15 residues. Trimming pared 5 bases from V and 1 base from J, leaving 14 bases between. Per germline, CDR1 SGHTA and CDR2 FQGNSA. The CDR3 protein is CASSPSGGRNTEAFF. The CDR3 nucleotides read TGTGCCAGCAGCCCCTCGGGGGGGCGGAACACTGAAGCTTTCTTT. Full variable domain (missing parts from reference TRBV7-2 and TRBJ1-1): GAGVSQSPSNKVTEKGKDVELRCDPISGHTALYWYRQSLGQGLEFLIYFQGNSAPDKSGLPSDRFSAERTGGSVSTLTIQRTQQEDSAVYLCASSPSGGRNTEAFFGQGTRLTVV.

The V call is TRBV19, the J call TRBJ2-7, with 9 bases fitting TRBD1. Germline V gene sequence: CDR1 LNHDA, CDR2 SQIVND (reference sequence). There are 19 residues in the CDR3. V trimming: 1 base; J trimming: 1 base; junction bases outside the gene matches: 14. The CDR3 nucleotides read TGTGCCAGTAGTATAGCTTCCGGAAGGGACAGGGATTTATCCTACGAGCAGTACTTC. Protein sequence: CASSIASGRDRDLSYEQYF.

This clone was recorded a few times. CDR3 in amino acids: CASSPTGGGWSNQPQHF. In nucleotides, the CDR3 is TGTGCCAGCAGCCCCACGGGAGGGGGGTGGAGCAATCAGCCCCAGCATTTT. The chain combines TRBV7-2 with TRBJ1-5; perhaps TRBD1 as D (6 bases). This CDR3 spans 17 amino acids. Trimming left V 5 bases short and J 1 base short, with 18 bases between. Germline loops: CDR1 SGHTA, CDR2 FQGNSA.

The V gene is TRBV7-2, the J gene TRBJ2-7; 8 bases agree with TRBD2. This CDR3 comprises 15 residues. V lost 0 bases and J lost 4; bases outside the gene matches: 5. Germline V gene sequence: CDR1 SGHTA, CDR2 FQGNSA. The CDR3 nucleotides read TGTGCCAGCAGCTTAGCGGGGACTAGTTCGTACGAGCAGTACTTC. Translation gives CASSLAGTSSYEQYF.

The rearrangement joins TRBV18 to TRBJ1-1; D is possibly TRBD1 (5 bases). The CDR3 runs 19 residues. Trimming stripped 3 bases from V and 3 bases from J, with 26 bases between. The germline V gene encodes CDR1 KGHSH and CDR2 LQKENI. CDR3 in amino acids: CASSPRETRVGFGDTEAFF. In nucleotides, the CDR3 is TGTGCCAGCTCACCTCGGGAGACCAGGGTTGGTTTTGGGGACACTGAAGCTTTCTTT. Combining the CDR3 with reference TRBV18 and TRBJ1-1 gives the whole variable domain NAGVMQNPRHLVRRRGQEARLRCSPMKGHSHVYWYRQLPEEGLKFMVYLQKENIIDESGMPKERFSAEFPKEGPSILRIQQVVRGDSAAYFCASSPRETRVGFGDTEAFFGQGTRLTVV.

V is TRBV19 and J is TRBJ1-2; D may be TRBD1 (5 bases). Germline values: CDR1 LNHDA, CDR2 SQIVND (reference sequence). V was shortened by 5 bases and J by 2 bases, with 12 bases between the two germline ends. The CDR3 has 14 residues. The CDR3 region is CASSSQGYNYGYTF. In nucleotides, the CDR3 is TGTGCCAGTAGTTCTCAGGGATACAACTATGGCTACACCTTC.

V usage is TRBV27 and J usage is TRBJ2-1; D might be TRBD1 (6 bases). CDR1 is MNHEY and CDR2 is SMNVEV in the germline V gene (reference sequence). The germline V and J ends were trimmed by 5 bases and 9 bases, with 20 bases remaining between them. The CDR3 is made up of 15 amino acids. CDR3: CASSPILDRGTEQFF. In nucleotides, the CDR3 is TGTGCCAGCAGTCCCATTTTGGACAGAGGTACTGAGCAGTTCTTC.